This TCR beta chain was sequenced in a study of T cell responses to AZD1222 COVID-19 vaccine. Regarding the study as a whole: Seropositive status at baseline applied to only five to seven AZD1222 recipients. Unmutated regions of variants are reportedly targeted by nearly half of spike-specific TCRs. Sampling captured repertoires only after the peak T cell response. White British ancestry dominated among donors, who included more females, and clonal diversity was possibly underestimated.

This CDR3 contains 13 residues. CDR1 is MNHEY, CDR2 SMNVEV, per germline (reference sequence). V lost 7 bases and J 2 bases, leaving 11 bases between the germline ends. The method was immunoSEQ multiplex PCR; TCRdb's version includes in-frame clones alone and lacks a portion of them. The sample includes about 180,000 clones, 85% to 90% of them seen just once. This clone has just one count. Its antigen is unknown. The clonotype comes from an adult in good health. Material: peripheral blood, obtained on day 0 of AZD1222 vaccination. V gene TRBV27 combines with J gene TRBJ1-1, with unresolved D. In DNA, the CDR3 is TGTGCCAGCATCTACAGAGATAACACTGAAGCTTTCTTT. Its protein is CASIYRDNTEAFF.